Described below is a single TCR beta chain sequence and its context. V trimming: 7 bases; J trimming: 0 bases; junction bases outside the gene matches: 4. The CDR3 length is 15 residues. Germline assignment: CDR1 SNHLY and CDR2 FYNNEI. Time point given: blood 4 weeks post-SBRT, at nephrectomy. Treatment of the sample: 15 Gy SBRT to primary tumor, nephrectomy 4 weeks later. The data are from a study of radiation and T cells in renal cell carcinoma. Repertoires were generated with immunoSEQ multiplex PCR, while TCRdb's copy carries only in-frame clones and drops some. The sample yields about 90,000 clones, over 80% seen once.

This TCR was recovered from a man in his forties or fifties with renal cell carcinoma. The input for sequencing was blood, taken from a patient whose treatment included radiotherapy and nephrectomy. The genes are TRBV2 and TRBJ2-5, with TRBD2 identical over 11 bases. The CDR3, as DNA: TGTGCCAGCACTAATAGCGGGGGGGACCAAGAGACCCAGTACTTC. Its protein product is CASTNSGGDQETQYF.